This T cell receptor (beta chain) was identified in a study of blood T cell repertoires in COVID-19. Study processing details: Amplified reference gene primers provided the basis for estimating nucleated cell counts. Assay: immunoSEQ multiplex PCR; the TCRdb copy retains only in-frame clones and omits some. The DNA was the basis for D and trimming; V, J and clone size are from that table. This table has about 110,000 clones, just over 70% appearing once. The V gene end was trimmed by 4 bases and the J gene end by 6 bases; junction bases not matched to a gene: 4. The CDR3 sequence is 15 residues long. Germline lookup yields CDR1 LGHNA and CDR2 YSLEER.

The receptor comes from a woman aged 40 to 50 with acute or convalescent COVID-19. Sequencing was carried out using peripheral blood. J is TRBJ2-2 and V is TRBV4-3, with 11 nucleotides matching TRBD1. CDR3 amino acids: CASSPPGQGAGELFF. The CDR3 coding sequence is TGCGCCAGCAGCCCTCCGGGACAGGGGGCCGGGGAGCTGTTTTTT.